One and the same sample provided the 25 T cell receptor beta chains below, sequenced in a study of cytomegalovirus exposure and HLA in healthy donors. Use of 60 Vbeta and 13 Jbeta primers characterized the PCR. TCRdb's table, derived via immunoSEQ multiplex PCR, lists solely in-frame clones and lacks some. The sample has some 190,000 clones; 75% to 80% are singletons. Input material: PBMCs. These receptor sequences come from a woman in her thirties in good health and CMV-seropositive.

The rearrangement links TRBV28 to TRBJ1-6; D unresolved. This CDR3 comprises 12 residues. Germline lookup yields CDR1 MDHEN and CDR2 SYDVKM. With 4 bases removed from V and 13 bases from J, the gap between germline ends came to 11 bases. The DNA of the CDR3 is TGTGCCAGCAGTTCCCCGGAGGTCCCCCTCCACTTT. It yields the protein CASSSPEVPLHF.

This chain joins TRBV5-1 and TRBJ2-5; no clear D gene. Germline V gives CDR1 SGHRS, CDR2 YFSETQ. Trimming stripped 0 bases from V and 2 bases from J, with 11 bases between. There are 15 residues in the CDR3. In nucleotides, the CDR3 is TGCGCCAGCAGCTTGGGGCGGCGGATTCAAGAGACCCAGTACTTC. This encodes CASSLGRRIQETQYF.

This clone occurred a few times. V and J are TRBV2 and TRBJ2-7; maybe TRBD1 (6 bases). Trimming removed 11 bases from V and 5 bases from J, with 22 bases in between. This CDR3 is built from 14 residues. Germline CDR1 and CDR2: SNHLY and FYNNEI. The DNA for the CDR3 is TGTGCCTCCCTCGAGGGGGAATTTTATGACGAGCAGTACTTC. Protein: CASLEGEFYDEQYF.

The chain has TRBV19 and TRBJ2-7; 7 bases fit TRBD1. The CDR3 length is 14 residues. Germline CDR1 reads LNHDA; CDR2 reads SQIVND (reference sequence). V was clipped by 5 bases and J by 6 bases; unmatched bases: 10. For the CDR3, the DNA is TGTGCCAGTAGTTCAGCCAGGGGGAGCCCCGAGCAGTACTTC. Translating gives CASSSARGSPEQYF.

The rearrangement links TRBV28 to TRBJ1-2; TRBD1 matches at 9 bases. Germline trimming cut 6 bases from V and 2 bases from J; bases unmatched to any gene: 7. Germline CDR1 reads MDHEN; CDR2 reads SYDVKM. This CDR3 is built from 15 residues. CDR3 protein: CASSQPGQGNYGYTF. In DNA, the CDR3 is TGTGCCAGCAGCCAGCCCGGACAGGGGAACTATGGCTACACCTTC.

This rearrangement joins TRBV7-6 to TRBJ2-7; 10 nucleotides agree with TRBD1. The CDR3 loop spans 14 amino acids. Trimming removed 5 bases from V and 3 bases from J; junction bases left unmatched: 4. The germline V gene encodes CDR1 SGHVS and CDR2 FNYEAQ. The CDR3 sequence is CASSHGTGDYEQYF. CDR3 bases: TGTGCCAGCAGCCACGGGACAGGGGACTACGAGCAGTACTTC. The entire variable domain, with the rest obtained from reference TRBV7-6 and TRBJ2-7, is as follows: GAGVSQSPRYKVTKRGQDVALRCDPISGHVSLYWYRQALGQGPEFLTYFNYEAQQDKSGLPNDRFSAERPEGSISTLTIQRTEQRDSAMYRCASSHGTGDYEQYFGPGTRLTVT.

In its sample, this clone was seen a few times. The chain links TRBV6-1 to TRBJ2-7, with D perhaps matching TRBD2 (6 bases). From germline, CDR1 is MNHNS and CDR2 SASEGT. The CDR3 is 13 residues long. The V and J ends lost 4 bases and 0 bases respectively, with 7 bases between them. This CDR3 reads CASSVEGSYEQYF. CDR3 sequence (DNA): TGTGCCAGCAGTGTGGAGGGCTCCTACGAGCAGTACTTC.

The rearrangement uses TRBV10-1 and TRBJ2-3; 12 nucleotides line up with TRBD2. With V trimmed by 6 bases and J by 9 bases, 10 bases remained unmatched. Germline V CDR1 and CDR2: WNHNN, SYGVQD (reference sequence). The CDR3 has 15 amino acids. CDR3 protein: CASRGLAGGTGTQYF. Here the CDR3 DNA reads TGCGCCAGCAGGGGACTAGCGGGTGGTACAGGAACGCAGTATTTT.

V and J are TRBV5-5 and TRBJ1-2; D is undetermined. The V and J ends lost 7 bases and 2 bases respectively, with 12 bases between them. Germline values: CDR1 SGHKS, CDR2 YYEKEE (reference sequence). This CDR3 has 13 residues. The CDR3 spells CASGEQPNYGYTF. The CDR3 DNA is TGTGCCAGCGGGGAGCAGCCCAACTATGGCTACACCTTC.

The chain uses TRBV5-6 and TRBJ2-7, with a possible D match to TRBD1 (6 bases). The germline V and J ends were trimmed by 4 bases and 3 bases, with 14 bases remaining between them. CDR1 and CDR2 (germline): SGHDT, YYEEEE. The CDR3 is made up of 14 amino acids. In DNA form, the CDR3 reads TGTGCCAGCAGCGGTCGGGGCAGGGGCTACGAGCAGTACTTC. Residues: CASSGRGRGYEQYF.

The chain links TRBV4-1 to TRBJ1-4; D not certain. The CDR3 loop spans 11 amino acids. Germline loops: CDR1 MGHRA, CDR2 YSYEKL. Trimming removed 8 bases from V and 10 bases from J, with 11 bases in between. CDR3 DNA: TGCGCCAGCTCCTCCGGCGGAAAACTGTTTTTT. This codes for CASSSGGKLFF.

The chain couples TRBV7-9 to TRBJ1-1; maybe TRBD1 (6 bases). The length of the CDR3 is 15 residues. The germline V gene has CDR1 SEHNR and CDR2 FQNEAQ (reference sequence). Trimming cost V 1 base and J 1 base, with 10 bases left between them. CDR3 sequence reads: CASSLGQVTNTEAFF. CDR3 DNA sequence: TGTGCCAGCAGCTTAGGACAGGTGACGAACACTGAAGCTTTCTTT.

The sample holds a few counts of this clone. The J gene is TRBJ1-5, the V gene TRBV27, with 8 bases fitting TRBD1. This CDR3 comprises 17 residues. V trimming: 6 bases; J trimming: 6 bases; junction bases outside the gene matches: 16. The germline CDR1 and CDR2 sequences are MNHEY and SMNVEV (reference sequence). The CDR3 DNA reads TGTGCCAGCAGACTAAGTCACATAGAAGGACAGGGTCAGCCCCAGCATTTT. This translates into CASRLSHIEGQGQPQHF.

This clone was counted a few times. The gene calls are TRBV7-8 and TRBJ1-5; no definite D call. Germline values: CDR1 SGHVS, CDR2 FQNEAQ. The CDR3 has 18 amino acids. Between the trimmed V and J ends, which lost 5 bases and 2 bases, there was a span of 22 bases. The CDR3 coding sequence is TGTGCCAGCAGCCCCTACTCCGGAGACCCTCGCGGCAATCAGCCCCAGCATTTT. This translates into CASSPYSGDPRGNQPQHF.

The chain employs TRBV9 and TRBJ1-2; TRBD1 matches at 7 bases. The germline V gene encodes CDR1 SGDLS and CDR2 YYNGEE. Trimming removed 3 bases from V and 4 bases from J; junction bases left unmatched: 9. This CDR3 has 15 residues. This CDR3 reads CASSEGLDRAYGYTF. As DNA, the CDR3 is TGTGCCAGCAGCGAGGGCCTCGACAGGGCCTATGGCTACACCTTC.

The chain uses TRBV7-2 and TRBJ2-1, with 8 positions matching TRBD2. Looked up from germline, CDR1 is SGHTA and CDR2 is FQGNSA. The CDR3 totals 16 residues. J lost 0 bases, V lost 1 base, and 2 bases had no gene match. CDR3 nucleotide sequence: TGTGCCAGCAGCTTAGAGGCGGGAGGCTCCTACAATGAGCAGTTCTTC. Residues: CASSLEAGGSYNEQFF.

This sequence joins TRBV28 and TRBJ1-5; 8 positions agree with TRBD1. The CDR3 has 13 residues. The germline V gene has CDR1 MDHEN and CDR2 SYDVKM. J was trimmed by 9 bases and V by 6 bases; bases with no gene match: 7. The CDR3 nucleotides are TGTGCCAGCAGCCCACAGGGGGGTGGGCCCCAGCATTTT. Its protein product is CASSPQGGGPQHF.

V is TRBV5-1 and J is TRBJ2-7; 7 bases align to TRBD2. Germline CDR1 and CDR2: SGHRS and YFSETQ. The CDR3 consists of 15 residues. The ends lost 0 bases at V and 2 bases at J; junction bases unmatched: 5. The DNA for the CDR3 is TGCGCCAGCAGCTTGGTGCTGGGGGGGACCTACGAGCAGTACTTC. It specifies CASSLVLGGTYEQYF.

This chain joins TRBV2 and TRBJ2-3; 12 bases map to TRBD2. The CDR3 totals 14 residues. CDR1 and CDR2 from the germline V gene are SNHLY and FYNNEI. The ends lost 8 bases at V and 4 bases at J; junction bases unmatched: 4. CDR3 amino acids: CASRLAGASDTQYF. CDR3 coding DNA: TGTGCCAGCCGACTAGCGGGAGCTTCAGATACGCAGTATTTT.

The rearrangement links TRBV30 to TRBJ1-6, with 9 bases identical to TRBD1. Per the germline V gene, CDR1 is GTSNPN and CDR2 is SVGIG (reference sequence). V shed 0 bases, J shed 10 bases, and the junction held 7 bases outside the gene matches. The CDR3 covers 15 residues. CDR3 sequence: CAWSVAGTGSSPLHF. CDR3 coding DNA: TGTGCCTGGAGTGTAGCAGGGACAGGGTCATCACCCCTCCACTTT.

The CDR3 loop reads CASSDSRTSGAHNEQFF. The CDR3 DNA reads TGTGCCAGCAGTGACTCCCGGACTAGCGGGGCTCACAATGAGCAGTTCTTC. J is TRBJ2-1 and V is TRBV6-4, with 12 bases aligning to TRBD2. Trimming cost V 0 bases and J 5 bases; bases outside gene matches: 5. CDR1 is MRHNA, CDR2 SNTAGT, per germline. CDR3 length equals 17 residues.

This clone was seen a single time. This chain's CDR3 is CASSQDVRGTSGKVYNEQFF. The CDR3 DNA is TGTGCCAGCAGCCAAGATGTGCGGGGGACTAGCGGGAAGGTCTACAATGAGCAGTTCTTC. The V gene is TRBV4-2, the J gene TRBJ2-1; 13 bases line up with TRBD2. V lost 0 bases, J lost 3 bases, and 11 bases stayed unmatched. This CDR3 contains 20 residues. The germline CDR1 and CDR2 sequences are LGHNA and YNFKEQ.

This rearrangement joins TRBV5-6 to TRBJ2-5; TRBD2 matches 7 bases. The J call could be wrong; TRBJ2-7 is a better fit for the DNA end. The CDR3 runs to 16 residues. Germline CDR1 reads SGHDT; CDR2 reads YYEEEE. CDR3 loop: CASSRNRDYPAYEQYF. CDR3 DNA: TGTGCCAGCAGCAGAAACCGGGACTACCCCGCCTACGAGCAGTACTTC.

The V call is TRBV2, the J call TRBJ1-4; no firm D call. CDR1 is SNHLY and CDR2 is FYNNEI in the germline V gene. V was pared by 7 bases and J by 8 bases, with 14 bases between. This CDR3 is 13 amino acids long. CDR3 in amino acids: CASNGLTEEKLFF. Here the CDR3 DNA reads TGTGCCAGCAACGGACTTACGGAAGAAAAACTGTTTTTT.

This clone was detected only once. V gene TRBV7-8 combines with J gene TRBJ1-2; possibly TRBD1 for D (6 bases). CDR1 SGHVS and CDR2 FQNEAQ come from the germline V gene. The CDR3 covers 13 residues. With 5 bases removed from V and 5 bases from J, the gap between germline ends came to 12 bases. The chain's CDR3 is CASSPSQGYGYTF. CDR3 nucleotides: TGTGCCAGCAGCCCGAGCCAGGGGTATGGCTACACCTTC. The whole variable domain, remainder taken from reference TRBV7-8 and TRBJ1-2, is GAGVSQSPRYKVAKRGQDVALRCDPISGHVSLFWYQQALGQGPEFLTYFQNEAQLDKSGLPSDRFFAERPEGSVSTLKIQRTQQEDSAVYLCASSPSQGYGYTFGSGTRLTVV.